Listed here are 3 T cell receptor beta chains from one sample, sequenced in a study of regulatory T cells in long-lasting Graves disease. Time point in this sample: persistent/refractory GD, antithyroid drugs over 5 years with positive TRAb. PBMC RNA was the source of the TCR library. Building of the TCR beta libraries involved iRepertoire HTBI primers and Arm-PCR of CDR3 regions. A single record per CDR3 protein comes from TCRdb applying MiXCR to the multiplex PCR reads. The sample lists hundreds of thousands of distinct CDR3 sequences, around a fifth seen once, with about 7% in the top ten. This specimen was peripheral blood mononuclear cells (PBMCs), taken when the disease was refractory, from a patient treated with antithyroid drugs. These receptors originate from a female donor with Graves disease.

This clonotype was detected ten times or more. This sequence joins TRBV12-3 or TRBV12-4 and TRBJ1-1, with 7 bases identical to TRBD1. Losses at the gene ends were 7 bases for V and 3 bases for J; bases not matched to a gene: 14. The CDR3 runs to 16 residues. CDR3 in amino acids: CASNLGRGLEDTEAFF. In nucleotides, the CDR3 is TGTGCCAGCAACCTGGGGAGGGGGCTCGAGGACACTGAAGCTTTCTTT.

This clonotype was found many times. V and J are TRBV28 and TRBJ1-5; D is unclear. Looked up from germline, CDR1 is MDHEN and CDR2 is SYDVKM. The length of the CDR3 is 15 residues. The V end was cut by 3 bases, the J end by 3 bases, with 12 bases between. The CDR3 region is CASSLSPVINQPQHF. The CDR3 DNA sequence: TGTGCCAGCAGTTTGTCTCCGGTTATCAATCAGCCCCAGCATTTT.

This chain connects TRBV19 to TRBJ2-7; TRBD2 matches 7 bases. Trimming cost V 4 bases and J 2 bases; bases outside gene matches: 8. From germline, CDR1 is LNHDA and CDR2 SQIVND (reference sequence). The CDR3 is 15 residues long. DNA of the CDR3: TGTGCCAGTAGTAGACAAGCGGGGACCCCCTACGAGCAGTACTTC. This gives the protein CASSRQAGTPYEQYF.